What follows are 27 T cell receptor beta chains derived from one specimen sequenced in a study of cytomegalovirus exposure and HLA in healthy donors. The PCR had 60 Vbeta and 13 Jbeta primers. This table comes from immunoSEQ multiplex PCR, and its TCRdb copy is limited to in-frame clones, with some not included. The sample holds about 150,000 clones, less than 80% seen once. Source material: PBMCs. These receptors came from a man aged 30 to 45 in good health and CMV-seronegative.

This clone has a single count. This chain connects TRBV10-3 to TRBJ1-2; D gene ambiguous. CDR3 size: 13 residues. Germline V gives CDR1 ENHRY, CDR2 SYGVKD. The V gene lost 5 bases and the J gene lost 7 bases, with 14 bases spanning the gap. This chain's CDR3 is CAISPVRNSGYTF. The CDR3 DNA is TGTGCCATCAGTCCTGTCAGGAATAGTGGCTACACCTTC.

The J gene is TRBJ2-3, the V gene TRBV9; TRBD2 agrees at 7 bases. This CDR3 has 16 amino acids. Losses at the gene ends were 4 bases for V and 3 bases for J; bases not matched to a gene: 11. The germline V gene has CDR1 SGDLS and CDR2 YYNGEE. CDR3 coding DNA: TGTGCCAGCAGCCCCTCCGTCGGGGGGAGGACAGATACGCAGTATTTT. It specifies CASSPSVGGRTDTQYF.

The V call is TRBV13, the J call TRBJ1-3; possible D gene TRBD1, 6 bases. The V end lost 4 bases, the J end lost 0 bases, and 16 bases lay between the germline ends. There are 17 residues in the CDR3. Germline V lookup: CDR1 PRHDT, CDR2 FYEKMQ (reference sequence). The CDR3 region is CASSSRGGRASGNTIYF. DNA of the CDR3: TGTGCCAGCAGCTCTCGCGGGGGCAGAGCCTCTGGAAACACCATATATTTT.

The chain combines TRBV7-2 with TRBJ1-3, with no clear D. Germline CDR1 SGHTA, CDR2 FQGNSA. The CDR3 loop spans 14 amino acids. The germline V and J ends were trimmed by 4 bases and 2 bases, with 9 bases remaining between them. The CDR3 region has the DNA TGTGCCAGCAGCTCCTCCTCTACTGGAAACACCATATATTTT. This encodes CASSSSSTGNTIYF.

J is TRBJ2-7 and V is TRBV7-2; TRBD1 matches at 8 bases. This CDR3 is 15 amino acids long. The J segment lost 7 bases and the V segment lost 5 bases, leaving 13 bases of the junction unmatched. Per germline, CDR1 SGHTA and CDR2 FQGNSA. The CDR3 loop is CASSLGTGRAREQYF. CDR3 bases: TGTGCCAGCAGCCTCGGGACAGGCCGGGCCAGAGAGCAGTACTTC.

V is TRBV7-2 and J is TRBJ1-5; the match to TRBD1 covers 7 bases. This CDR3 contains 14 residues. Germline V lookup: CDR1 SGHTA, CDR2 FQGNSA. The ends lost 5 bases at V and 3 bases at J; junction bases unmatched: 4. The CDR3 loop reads CASSVTGINQPQHF. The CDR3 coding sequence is TGTGCCAGCAGCGTGACAGGGATCAATCAGCCCCAGCATTTT.

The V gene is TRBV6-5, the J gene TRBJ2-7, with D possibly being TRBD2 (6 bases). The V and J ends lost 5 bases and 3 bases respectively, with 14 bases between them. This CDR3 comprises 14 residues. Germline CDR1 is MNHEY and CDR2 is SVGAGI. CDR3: CASSQYGGFYEQYF. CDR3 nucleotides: TGTGCCAGCAGTCAATACGGAGGGTTCTACGAGCAGTACTTC.

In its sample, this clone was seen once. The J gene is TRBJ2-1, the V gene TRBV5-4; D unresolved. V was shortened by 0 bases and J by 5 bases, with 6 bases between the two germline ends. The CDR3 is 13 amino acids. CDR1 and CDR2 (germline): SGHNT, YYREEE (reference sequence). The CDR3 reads CASSLAGNNEQFF. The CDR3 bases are TGTGCCAGCAGCTTGGCCGGTAACAATGAGCAGTTCTTC. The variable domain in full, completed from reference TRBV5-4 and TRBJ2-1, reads ETGVTQSPTHLIKTRGQQVTLRCSSQSGHNTVSWYQQALGQGPQFIFQYYREEENGRGNFPPRFSGLQFPNYSSELNVNALELDDSALYLCASSLAGNNEQFFGPGTRLTVL.

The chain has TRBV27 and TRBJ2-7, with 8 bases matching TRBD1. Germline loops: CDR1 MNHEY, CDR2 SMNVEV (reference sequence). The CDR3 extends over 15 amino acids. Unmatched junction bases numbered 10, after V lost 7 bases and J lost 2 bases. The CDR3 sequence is CASKEGQGATYEQYF. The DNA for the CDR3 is TGTGCCAGCAAGGAAGGGCAGGGGGCCACCTACGAGCAGTACTTC.

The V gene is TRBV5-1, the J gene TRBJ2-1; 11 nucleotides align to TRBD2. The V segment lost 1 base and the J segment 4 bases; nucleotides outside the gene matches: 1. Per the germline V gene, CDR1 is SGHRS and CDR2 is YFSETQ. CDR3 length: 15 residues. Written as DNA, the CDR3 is TGCGCCAGCAGCTTGTCTAGCGGGGGGTACAATGAGCAGTTCTTC. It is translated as CASSLSSGGYNEQFF.

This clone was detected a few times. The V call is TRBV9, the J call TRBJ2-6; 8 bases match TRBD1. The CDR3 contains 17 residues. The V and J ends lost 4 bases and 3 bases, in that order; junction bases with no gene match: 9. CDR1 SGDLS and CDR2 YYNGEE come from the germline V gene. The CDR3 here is CASSPKTGDVGANVLTF. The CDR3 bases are TGTGCCAGCAGCCCTAAGACAGGGGACGTTGGGGCCAACGTCCTGACTTTC. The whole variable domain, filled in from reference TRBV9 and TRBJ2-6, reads DSGVTQTPKHLITATGQRVTLRCSPRSGDLSVYWYQQSLDQGLQFLIQYYNGEERAKGNILERFSAQQFPDLHSELNLSSLELGDSALYFCASSPKTGDVGANVLTFGAGSRLTVL.

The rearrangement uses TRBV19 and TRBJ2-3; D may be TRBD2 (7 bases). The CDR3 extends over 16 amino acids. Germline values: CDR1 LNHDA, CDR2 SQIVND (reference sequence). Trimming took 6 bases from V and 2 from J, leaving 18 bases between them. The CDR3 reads CASSTPMAGATDTQYF. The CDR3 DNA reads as TGTGCCAGTAGCACCCCGATGGCGGGGGCCACAGATACGCAGTATTTT.

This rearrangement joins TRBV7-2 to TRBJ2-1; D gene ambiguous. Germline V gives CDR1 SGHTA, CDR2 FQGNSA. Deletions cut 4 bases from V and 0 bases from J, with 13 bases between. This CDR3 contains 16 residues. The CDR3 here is CASSYLDLTSYNEQFF. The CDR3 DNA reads TGTGCCAGCAGCTATCTCGACTTGACCTCCTACAATGAGCAGTTCTTC.

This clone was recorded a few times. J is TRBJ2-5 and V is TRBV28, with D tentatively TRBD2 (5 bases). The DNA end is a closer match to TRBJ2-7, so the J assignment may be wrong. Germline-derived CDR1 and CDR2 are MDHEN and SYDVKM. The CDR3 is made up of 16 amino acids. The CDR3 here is CASSSPAGRHRYEQYF. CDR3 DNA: TGTGCCAGCAGTTCCCCTGCGGGCAGGCATCGCTACGAGCAGTACTTC.

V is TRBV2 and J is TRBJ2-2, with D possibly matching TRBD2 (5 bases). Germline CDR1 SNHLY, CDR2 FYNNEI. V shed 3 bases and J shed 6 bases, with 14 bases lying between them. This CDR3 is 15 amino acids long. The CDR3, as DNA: TGTGCCAGCAGTGAGGGAGACGTGGGTCCCGGGGAGCTGTTTTTT. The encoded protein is CASSEGDVGPGELFF.

The CDR3 loop reads CASSLGWAGDTYEQYF. CDR3 DNA sequence: TGTGCCAGCAGCTTAGGATGGGCGGGGGATACCTACGAGCAGTACTTC. The chain is built from TRBV11-1 and TRBJ2-7; 7 bases match TRBD2. The germline V gene has CDR1 SGHAT and CDR2 FQDESV (reference sequence). The V gene end was trimmed by 1 base and the J gene end by 2 bases; junction bases not matched to a gene: 8. The CDR3 is 16 residues long.

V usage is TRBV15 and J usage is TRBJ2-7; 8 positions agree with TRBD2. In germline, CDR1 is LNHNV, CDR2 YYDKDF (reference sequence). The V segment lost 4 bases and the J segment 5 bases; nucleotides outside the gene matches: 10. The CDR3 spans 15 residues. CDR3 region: CATSINPGLVNEQYF. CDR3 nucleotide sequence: TGTGCCACCAGCATCAATCCGGGACTAGTCAACGAGCAGTACTTC.

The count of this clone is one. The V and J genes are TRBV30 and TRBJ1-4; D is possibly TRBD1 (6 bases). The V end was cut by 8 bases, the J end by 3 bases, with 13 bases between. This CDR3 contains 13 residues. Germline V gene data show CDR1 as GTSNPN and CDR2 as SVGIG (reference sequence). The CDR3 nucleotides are TGTGCCGGGCAGGGGTATGCTAATGAAAAACTGTTTTTT. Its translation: CAGQGYANEKLFF. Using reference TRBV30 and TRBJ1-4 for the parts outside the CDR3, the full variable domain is SQTIHQWPATLVQPVGSPLSLECTVEGTSNPNLYWYRQAAGRGLQLLFYSVGIGQISSEVPQNLSASRPQDRQFILSSKKLLLSDSGFYLCAGQGYANEKLFFGSGTQLSVL.

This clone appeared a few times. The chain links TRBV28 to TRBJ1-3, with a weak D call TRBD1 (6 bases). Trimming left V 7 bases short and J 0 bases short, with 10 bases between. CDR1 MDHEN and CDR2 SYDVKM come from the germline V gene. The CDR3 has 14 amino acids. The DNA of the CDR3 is TGTGCCAGCAACACAGGGACCTCTGGAAACACCATATATTTT. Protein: CASNTGTSGNTIYF.

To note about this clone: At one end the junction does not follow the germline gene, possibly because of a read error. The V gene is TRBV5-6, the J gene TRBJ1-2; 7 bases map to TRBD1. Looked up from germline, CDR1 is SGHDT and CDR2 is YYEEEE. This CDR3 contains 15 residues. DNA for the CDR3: TGTGCCAGCAGCCTCGGACAGGTTTCGGACTATGGCTACCCCTTC. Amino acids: CASSLGQVSDYGYPF.

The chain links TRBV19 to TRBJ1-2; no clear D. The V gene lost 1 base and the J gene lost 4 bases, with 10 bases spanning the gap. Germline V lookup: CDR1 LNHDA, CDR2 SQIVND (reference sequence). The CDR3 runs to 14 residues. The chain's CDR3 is CASSIGTSPYGYTF. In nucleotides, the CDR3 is TGTGCCAGTAGTATAGGGACTTCACCCTATGGCTACACCTTC.

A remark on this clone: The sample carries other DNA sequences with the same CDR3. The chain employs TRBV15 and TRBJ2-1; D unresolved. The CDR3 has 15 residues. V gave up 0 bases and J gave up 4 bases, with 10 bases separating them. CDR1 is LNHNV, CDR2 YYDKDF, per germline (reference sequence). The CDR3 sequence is CATSRDRPSYNEQFF. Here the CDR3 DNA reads TGTGCCACCAGCAGAGATCGTCCCAGTTACAATGAGCAGTTCTTC.

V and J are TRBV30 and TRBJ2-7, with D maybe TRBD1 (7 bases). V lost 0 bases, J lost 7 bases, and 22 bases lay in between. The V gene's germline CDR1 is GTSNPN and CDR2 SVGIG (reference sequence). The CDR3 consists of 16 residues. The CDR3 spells CAWSVNLGGGGREQYF. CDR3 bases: TGTGCCTGGAGTGTAAATCTTGGAGGGGGCGGTAGGGAGCAGTACTTC. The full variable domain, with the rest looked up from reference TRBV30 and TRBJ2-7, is SQTIHQWPATLVQPVGSPLSLECTVEGTSNPNLYWYRQAAGRGLQLLFYSVGIGQISSEVPQNLSASRPQDRQFILSSKKLLLSDSGFYLCAWSVNLGGGGREQYFGPGTRLTVT.

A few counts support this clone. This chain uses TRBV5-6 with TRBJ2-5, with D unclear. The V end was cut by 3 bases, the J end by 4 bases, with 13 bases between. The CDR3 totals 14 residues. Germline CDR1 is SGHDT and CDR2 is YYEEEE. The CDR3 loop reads CASSYLVQRETQYF. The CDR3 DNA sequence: TGTGCCAGCAGCTACCTGGTACAACGAGAGACCCAGTACTTC.

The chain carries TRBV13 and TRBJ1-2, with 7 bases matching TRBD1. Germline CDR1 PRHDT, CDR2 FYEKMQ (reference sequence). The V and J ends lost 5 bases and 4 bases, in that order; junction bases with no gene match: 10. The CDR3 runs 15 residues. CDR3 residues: CASSPTGYIPYGYTF. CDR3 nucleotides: TGTGCCAGCAGCCCGACAGGGTATATCCCCTATGGCTACACCTTC.

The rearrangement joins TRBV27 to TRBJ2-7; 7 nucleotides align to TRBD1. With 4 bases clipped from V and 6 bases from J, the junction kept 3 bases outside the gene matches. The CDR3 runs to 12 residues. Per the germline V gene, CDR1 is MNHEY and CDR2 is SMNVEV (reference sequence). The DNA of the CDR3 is TGTGCCAGCAGTTACAGGGGATCCGAGCAGTACTTC. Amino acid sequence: CASSYRGSEQYF.

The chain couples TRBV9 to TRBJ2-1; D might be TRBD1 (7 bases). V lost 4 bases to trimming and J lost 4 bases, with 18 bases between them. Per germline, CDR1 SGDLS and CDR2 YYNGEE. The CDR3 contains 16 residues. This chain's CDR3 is CASSLPQGGWYNEQFF. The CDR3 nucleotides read TGTGCCAGCAGCCTCCCCCAGGGGGGCTGGTACAATGAGCAGTTCTTC.